The rows below give T cell receptor beta chains drawn from one sample of a study of T cell repertoires in aging, cancer and after chemotherapy. Via MiXCR, TCRdb re-called the multiplex PCR reads, giving one row per CDR3 protein. The sample lists over a thousand distinct CDR3 sequences, roughly 28% occurring once. Material: blood. Source of these receptors: a human donor with a solid tumor. CDR3s include the opening cysteine and the closing phenylalanine or tryptophan. The order of the fields is clone size, J gene, V gene, D gene, CDR3 protein, CDR3 DNA. D genes are given only for firm matches. Clone size is given for some rows only: seen once, a few or many times, or a class if the clone is expanded.

clone_size: large
j_call: TRBJ2-5
v_call: TRBV6-2/TRBV6-3
d_call: TRBD2
cdr3_aa: CASSLGLAWETQYF
cdr3_nt: TGTGCCAGCAGTCTAGGACTAGCCTGGGAGACCCAGTACTTC

clone_size: once
j_call: TRBJ2-1
v_call: TRBV19
d_call: NA
cdr3_aa: CASSITGAYNEQFF
cdr3_nt: TGTGCCAGTAGTATTACCGGGGCCTACAATGAGCAGTTCTTC

clone_size: medium-sized
j_call: TRBJ1-6
v_call: TRBV12-3/TRBV12-4
d_call: NA
cdr3_aa: CASSFQGRSNSPLHF
cdr3_nt: TGTGCCAGCAGTTTCCAGGGACGGAGCAATTCACCCCTCCACTTT

clone_size: large
j_call: TRBJ2-1
v_call: TRBV6-2/TRBV6-3
d_call: TRBD2
cdr3_aa: CASSYRNGLAGIDEQFF
cdr3_nt: TGTGCCAGCAGTTACCGAAATGGACTAGCGGGGATCGATGAGCAGTTCTTC

clone_size: large
j_call: TRBJ1-3
v_call: TRBV19
d_call: NA
cdr3_aa: CASSIRFGSASGNTIYF
cdr3_nt: TGTGCCAGTAGTATTCGGTTTGGCAGCGCCTCTGGAAACACCATATATTTT

clone_size: NA
j_call: TRBJ2-3
v_call: TRBV7-2
d_call: TRBD2
cdr3_aa: CASSLGVLAGGHEDTQYF
cdr3_nt: TGTGCCAGCAGCTTAGGTGTACTAGCGGGGGGGCATGAAGATACGCAGTATTTT

clone_size: large
j_call: TRBJ2-7
v_call: TRBV5-6
d_call: NA
cdr3_aa: CASSFLGREWYEQYF
cdr3_nt: TGTGCCAGCAGCTTTCTCGGGCGCGAGTGGTACGAGCAGTACTTC

clone_size: medium-sized
j_call: TRBJ1-1
v_call: TRBV7-9
d_call: NA
cdr3_aa: CASSPKLRVGTEAFF
cdr3_nt: TGTGCCAGCAGCCCAAAACTCAGGGTCGGCACTGAAGCTTTCTTT

clone_size: medium-sized
j_call: TRBJ2-2
v_call: TRBV29-1
d_call: TRBD1
cdr3_aa: CSAGTGGYTGELFF
cdr3_nt: TGCAGCGCCGGGACAGGGGGCTACACCGGGGAGCTGTTTTTT

clone_size: medium-sized
j_call: TRBJ1-2
v_call: TRBV7-2
d_call: NA
cdr3_aa: CASSSRTVPGYTF
cdr3_nt: TGTGCCAGCAGCTCACGGACAGTTCCAGGCTACACCTTC

clone_size: medium-sized
j_call: TRBJ2-7
v_call: TRBV6-2/TRBV6-3
d_call: TRBD1
cdr3_aa: CASSQGAGYEQYF
cdr3_nt: TGTGCCAGCAGTCAGGGGGCTGGCTACGAGCAGTACTTC

clone_size: NA
j_call: TRBJ1-4
v_call: TRBV29-1
d_call: NA
cdr3_aa: CSVARGSREKLFF
cdr3_nt: TGCAGCGTTGCTCGGGGGTCTCGAGAAAAACTGTTTTTT

clone_size: NA
j_call: TRBJ2-7
v_call: TRBV19
d_call: TRBD1
cdr3_aa: CASDAGTGTGGNEQYF
cdr3_nt: TGTGCCAGTGACGCTGGAACCGGGACAGGGGGTAACGAGCAGTACTTC

clone_size: NA
j_call: TRBJ2-2
v_call: TRBV6-5
d_call: TRBD1
cdr3_aa: CASSYSTGPNTGELFF
cdr3_nt: TGTGCCAGCAGTTACTCGACAGGGCCGAACACCGGGGAGCTGTTTTTT

clone_size: NA
j_call: TRBJ1-2
v_call: TRBV19
d_call: TRBD1
cdr3_aa: CASRTGTDYGYTF
cdr3_nt: TGTGCCAGTAGGACCGGGACAGACTATGGCTACACCTTC

clone_size: NA
j_call: TRBJ2-5
v_call: TRBV12-3/TRBV12-4
d_call: TRBD2
cdr3_aa: CASSPGLAGGFQETQYF
cdr3_nt: TGTGCCAGCAGTCCAGGACTAGCGGGGGGTTTCCAAGAGACCCAGTACTTC

clone_size: large
j_call: TRBJ2-5
v_call: TRBV6-5
d_call: NA
cdr3_aa: CASRRGQETQYF
cdr3_nt: TGTGCCAGCAGAAGGGGACAAGAGACCCAGTACTTC

clone_size: NA
j_call: TRBJ1-1
v_call: TRBV28
d_call: NA
cdr3_aa: CASSRHLNTEAFF
cdr3_nt: TGTGCCAGCAGCCGACATTTGAACACTGAAGCTTTCTTT

clone_size: large
j_call: TRBJ1-6
v_call: TRBV19
d_call: NA
cdr3_aa: CASSWEGLRSPLHF
cdr3_nt: TGTGCCAGTAGTTGGGAGGGCCTCCGTTCACCCCTCCACTTT

clone_size: few
j_call: TRBJ1-1
v_call: TRBV20-1
d_call: NA
cdr3_aa: CRGRRPQRAEAFF
cdr3_nt: TGCAGGGGAAGGAGACCCCAGCGGGCTGAAGCTTTCTTT

clone_size: large
j_call: TRBJ2-5
v_call: TRBV6-6
d_call: NA
cdr3_aa: CASSYVGERETQYF
cdr3_nt: TGTGCCAGCAGTTATGTAGGGGAGAGGGAGACCCAGTACTTC

clone_size: medium-sized
j_call: TRBJ2-1
v_call: TRBV20-1
d_call: NA
cdr3_aa: CSAQGLFFGDNEQFF
cdr3_nt: TGCAGTGCCCAGGGCCTCTTCTTTGGTGACAATGAGCAGTTCTTC

clone_size: large
j_call: TRBJ1-1
v_call: TRBV30
d_call: NA
cdr3_aa: CAWSLSRGRTEAFF
cdr3_nt: TGTGCCTGGAGCCTAAGCAGGGGACGCACTGAAGCTTTCTTT

clone_size: medium-sized
j_call: TRBJ2-5
v_call: TRBV14
d_call: NA
cdr3_aa: CASSYWSETQYF
cdr3_nt: TGTGCCAGCAGCTACTGGTCAGAGACCCAGTACTTC

clone_size: NA
j_call: TRBJ2-3
v_call: TRBV5-8
d_call: NA
cdr3_aa: CASSLEGPTDTQYF
cdr3_nt: TGTGCCAGCAGCTTGGAGGGCCCCACAGATACGCAGTATTTT

clone_size: large
j_call: TRBJ2-2
v_call: TRBV5-5
d_call: NA
cdr3_aa: CASSLDWSGGRNTGELFF
cdr3_nt: TGTGCCAGCAGCTTGGATTGGAGCGGCGGGCGTAACACCGGGGAGCTGTTTTTT

clone_size: medium-sized
j_call: TRBJ1-2
v_call: TRBV10-3
d_call: NA
cdr3_aa: CAISESYRDYGYTF
cdr3_nt: TGTGCCATCAGTGAGTCGTACAGGGACTATGGCTACACCTTC

clone_size: large
j_call: TRBJ1-5
v_call: TRBV6-2/TRBV6-3
d_call: NA
cdr3_aa: CASSSNRVGPQHF
cdr3_nt: TGTGCCAGCAGTTCCAACAGGGTAGGACCCCAGCATTTT

clone_size: NA
j_call: TRBJ1-2
v_call: TRBV28
d_call: TRBD1
cdr3_aa: CASSFSRTGWAFYGYTF
cdr3_nt: TGTGCCAGCAGTTTCTCCAGGACAGGGTGGGCTTTCTATGGCTACACCTTC

clone_size: medium-sized
j_call: TRBJ2-5
v_call: TRBV5-1
d_call: TRBD2
cdr3_aa: CASSPKVTSDQETQYF
cdr3_nt: TGCGCCAGCAGCCCAAAAGTAACTAGCGACCAAGAGACCCAGTACTTC

clone_size: large
j_call: TRBJ2-4
v_call: TRBV27
d_call: TRBD2
cdr3_aa: CASSSTDGLAGGTLAKNIQYF
cdr3_nt: TGTGCCAGCAGTTCCACAGACGGACTAGCGGGGGGTACGCTAGCCAAAAACATTCAGTACTTC

clone_size: few
j_call: TRBJ2-1
v_call: TRBV19
d_call: TRBD2
cdr3_aa: CASSDRGGSNEQFF
cdr3_nt: TGTGCCAGTAGCGACCGGGGGGGCTCCAATGAGCAGTTCTTC

clone_size: few
j_call: TRBJ1-6
v_call: TRBV20-1
d_call: NA
cdr3_aa: CSAFNRDPVFYNSPLHF
cdr3_nt: TGCAGTGCCTTCAACCGGGACCCCGTCTTCTATAATTCACCCCTCCACTTT

clone_size: large
j_call: TRBJ1-2
v_call: TRBV12-3/TRBV12-4
d_call: TRBD1
cdr3_aa: CASSFGGRGDYGYTF
cdr3_nt: TGTGCCAGCAGTTTTGGTGGCAGGGGGGACTATGGCTACACCTTC

clone_size: NA
j_call: TRBJ2-1
v_call: TRBV5-5
d_call: NA
cdr3_aa: CASSKGRSSYNEQFF
cdr3_nt: TGTGCCAGCAGCAAAGGACGGAGCTCCTACAATGAGCAGTTCTTC

clone_size: medium-sized
j_call: TRBJ2-2
v_call: TRBV6-6
d_call: TRBD2
cdr3_aa: CASSTSWVAGGPSTGELFF
cdr3_nt: TGTGCCAGCAGTACCAGTTGGGTAGCGGGGGGTCCCTCCACCGGGGAGCTGTTTTTT

clone_size: NA
j_call: TRBJ2-2
v_call: TRBV18
d_call: NA
cdr3_aa: CASSPGLNTGELFF
cdr3_nt: TGTGCCAGCTCACCGGGACTTAACACCGGGGAGCTGTTTTTT

clone_size: medium-sized
j_call: TRBJ2-4
v_call: TRBV19
d_call: TRBD2
cdr3_aa: CASSIGGAKNIQYF
cdr3_nt: TGTGCCAGTAGTATCGGGGGGGCCAAAAACATTCAGTACTTC

clone_size: large
j_call: TRBJ1-1
v_call: TRBV5-5
d_call: NA
cdr3_aa: CASSLLDRLVTEAFF
cdr3_nt: TGTGCCAGCAGCTTGTTAGACAGGTTGGTCACTGAAGCTTTCTTT

clone_size: NA
j_call: TRBJ1-6
v_call: TRBV19
d_call: NA
cdr3_aa: CVSSWEGLRSPLHF
cdr3_nt: TGTGTTAGTAGTTGGGAGGGCCTCCGTTCACCCCTCCACTTT

clone_size: large
j_call: TRBJ2-1
v_call: TRBV19
d_call: NA
cdr3_aa: CASSIIAVESRNEQFF
cdr3_nt: TGTGCCAGTAGTATCATTGCGGTAGAGTCCCGGAATGAGCAGTTCTTC

clone_size: medium-sized
j_call: TRBJ1-2
v_call: TRBV6-1
d_call: NA
cdr3_aa: CASSSRQPANYGYTF
cdr3_nt: TGTGCCAGCAGTTCTAGACAGCCAGCTAACTATGGCTACACCTTC

clone_size: NA
j_call: TRBJ2-7
v_call: TRBV19
d_call: TRBD1
cdr3_aa: CASSRDRADYEQYF
cdr3_nt: TGTGCCAGTAGTAGGGACAGGGCAGACTACGAGCAGTACTTC

clone_size: large
j_call: TRBJ1-2
v_call: TRBV19
d_call: NA
cdr3_aa: CASSIDSWRRNYGYTF
cdr3_nt: TGTGCCAGTAGTATAGATTCCTGGCGGCGGAACTATGGCTACACCTTC